The present TCR beta chain was sequenced within a study of radiotherapy plus CTLA-4 blockade in lung cancer. The CDR3 sequence is 16 residues long. Germline assignment: CDR1 MNHEY and CDR2 SMNVEV (reference sequence). The trim removed 5 bases at V and 5 bases at J, leaving 13 bases unmatched. TCRdb's table, derived via immunoSEQ multiplex PCR, lists solely in-frame clones and lacks some. The sample carries 100,000 to 150,000 clones, around 90% recorded once. This clonotype was obtained from a human donor with non-small cell lung cancer that progressed on radiotherapy plus ipilimumab. The sample consisted of peripheral blood, taken from a patient treated with radiotherapy plus ipilimumab. The chain employs TRBV27 and TRBJ1-1, with 8 bases matching TRBD1. The CDR3 DNA sequence: TGTGCCAGCAGTCCCCGGACAGGGAAAGGTCGGACTGAAGCTTTCTTT. Amino acid sequence: CASSPRTGKGRTEAFF.